The 10 T cell receptor beta chains below all came from one sample that was sequenced in a study of response to subunit inactivated influenza vaccine. MiXCR was run by TCRdb on the RT-PCR reads, yielding one entry per CDR3 protein. The sample contains roughly 170,000 distinct CDR3 sequences, roughly 8.7% of which appear only once. Sequencing was performed on non-naive T cells sorted from PBMCs, taken on the day of vaccination. These TCRs come from a man between 50 and 59 years old who received an inactivated influenza vaccine.

This clonotype was detected only a few times. V usage is TRBV7-2 and J usage is TRBJ2-5; 9 bases map to TRBD2. V was pared by 1 base and J by 3 bases, with 9 bases of the junction left unmatched. The CDR3 is 17 residues long. The germline gives CDR1 SGHTA, CDR2 FQGNSA. The CDR3 DNA sequence: TGTGCCAGCAGCTTAGGGCTAGCGGGGCCAGCTAAAGAGACCCAGTACTTC. Protein product: CASSLGLAGPAKETQYF.

The table lists this clonotype with many counts. The CDR3 sequence: CSVEFDRGHEQYF. The CDR3 nucleotides read TGCAGCGTTGAATTCGACAGGGGGCACGAGCAGTACTTC. V usage is TRBV29-1 and J usage is TRBJ2-7; 10 bases agree with TRBD1. The CDR3 contains 13 residues. The V gene end was trimmed by 2 bases and the J gene end by 5 bases; junction bases not matched to a gene: 3. The germline V gene encodes CDR1 SQVTM and CDR2 ANQGSEA.

In its sample, this clonotype was seen a few times. The chain couples TRBV4-2 to TRBJ2-1; 7 bases map to TRBD2. This CDR3 comprises 16 residues. V shed 0 bases, J shed 5 bases, and the junction held 7 bases outside the gene matches. Germline loops: CDR1 LGHNA, CDR2 YNFKEQ. CDR3 sequence: CASSQDRSGTNNEQFF. CDR3 in DNA: TGTGCCAGCAGCCAAGATAGGAGCGGGACTAACAATGAGCAGTTCTTC.

There are many counts of this clonotype. The V and J genes are TRBV5-1 and TRBJ2-2; D might be TRBD2 (7 bases). Trimming stripped 5 bases from V and 5 bases from J, with 13 bases between. CDR3 length: 14 amino acids. Germline V gene sequence: CDR1 SGHRS, CDR2 YFSETQ. DNA for the CDR3: TGCGCCAGCAGGTCACAGGGAGGGACCGGGGAGCTGTTTTTT. As protein: CASRSQGGTGELFF. Complete variable domain (other parts from reference TRBV5-1 and TRBJ2-2): KAGVTQTPRYLIKTRGQQVTLSCSPISGHRSVSWYQQTPGQGLQFLFEYFSETQRNKGNFPGRFSGRQFSNSRSEMNVSTLELGDSALYLCASRSQGGTGELFFGEGSRLTVL.

The chain carries TRBV7-2 and TRBJ2-7; 14 bases line up with TRBD2. The CDR3 length is 16 residues. CDR1 SGHTA and CDR2 FQGNSA come from the germline V gene. V lost 2 bases, J lost 7 bases, and 7 bases stayed unmatched. The CDR3 DNA is TGTGCCAGCAGCTTATCGACTAGCGGGAGGGCCTTTGAGCAGTACTTC. It codes for CASSLSTSGRAFEQYF.

This clonotype was observed many times. This chain joins TRBV11-2 and TRBJ2-4; the match to TRBD2 covers 7 bases. This CDR3 is built from 18 residues. Germline V lookup: CDR1 SGHAT, CDR2 FQNNGV. J was trimmed by 1 base and V by 0 bases; bases with no gene match: 9. The CDR3 reads CASSLDLGGGPAKNIQYF. CDR3 DNA: TGTGCCAGCAGCTTAGATCTCGGGGGAGGGCCGGCCAAAAACATTCAGTACTTC.

The V call is TRBV5-4, the J call TRBJ2-7; TRBD1 matches at 7 bases. The CDR3 covers 13 residues. Germline V gene lookup returns CDR1 SGHNT and CDR2 YYREEE (reference sequence). Trimming removed 3 bases from V and 6 bases from J; junction bases left unmatched: 6. CDR3 sequence reads: CASSSDRVGEQYF. DNA of the CDR3: TGTGCCAGCAGCTCTGACAGGGTAGGCGAGCAGTACTTC.

Regarding this clonotype: This could be a read error, since a much larger clone is one nucleotide away. The chain uses TRBV19 and TRBJ2-1; D is unclear. The germline CDR1 and CDR2 sequences are LNHDA and SQIVND (reference sequence). The CDR3 covers 16 residues. CDR3 region: CASSMGRSRPYNKQFF. As DNA, the CDR3 is TGTGCCAGTAGTATGGGTAGAAGTCGGCCCTACAATAAGCAGTTCTTC.

This chain links TRBV7-2 with TRBJ2-3, with D unresolved. Between the trimmed V and J ends, which lost 5 bases and 11 bases, there was a span of 14 bases. The CDR3 has 12 amino acids. In germline, CDR1 is SGHTA, CDR2 FQGNSA. The CDR3 protein is CASSLLKGGQYF. The CDR3, as DNA: TGTGCCAGCAGCCTGCTCAAGGGTGGGCAGTATTTT.

In this sample, this clonotype turned up a few times. V and J are TRBV14 and TRBJ2-7, with D hard to call. Germline V gives CDR1 SGHDN, CDR2 FVKESK. This CDR3 region has 13 residues. V was trimmed by 4 bases and J by 0 bases, leaving 7 bases between them. CDR3 sequence reads: CASSLLGSYEQYF. For the CDR3, the DNA is TGTGCCAGCAGCCTCCTAGGCTCCTACGAGCAGTACTTC.